Given below is one TCR beta chain in context. Antigen specificity is unknown. This sample was included in a study of shared clonotypes between healthy human individuals. Study details: Donors, aged 18 to 49, were a couple of women and a few men.

Using immunoSEQ multiplex PCR, the repertoire was profiled, and TCRdb retains in-frame clones only, with some absent. The repertoire includes about 2.1 million clones, about 93% of them detected once, and around 1.7% sits in the top ten. V lost 4 bases and J lost 4; bases outside the gene matches: 7. Germline CDR1 SGHDN, CDR2 FVKESK. This CDR3 spans 15 amino acids. In the naive CD8 group, cells lacked CD45RO and were positively selected for CCR7, so terminally differentiated effector memory CD45RA+ cells were left out. Study-wide results and caveats: Four donors showed sharing of about 4.6% of naive CD4 clonotypes. Generally, estimated richness proved larger in naive subsets than it did in memory subsets. Generation of non-shared clonotypes was less probable than generation of clonotypes shared by all four donors.

The sequence was obtained from a man aged 18 to 30 in good health. Some clones in this sample may be carry-over from other donors' samples. Sequencing was performed on naive CD8+ T cells from PBMCs. The chain links TRBV14 to TRBJ2-5, with 9 bases that match TRBD1. Here the CDR3 reads CASSRGQGRLETQYF. CDR3 in DNA: TGTGCCAGCAGCCGGGGACAGGGACGTTTAGAGACCCAGTACTTC.